This T cell receptor beta chain stems from a study of T cell responses to AZD1222 COVID-19 vaccine (TCRdb year 2021). Study-level background: TCR sequencing was performed for 230 to 250 trial participants, of whom roughly 200 were given two doses of AZD1222 and around 25 were given two doses of MenACWY control vaccine. Trial participants were enrolled by age into 18-55, 56-69 and 70-plus year subgroups, with around 140, 26 and 57 TCR-sequenced participants respectively. Beyond this particular receptor, the publication reports: In the small 56-69-year group, the increase in depth fell short of significance, most likely because of low power. Spike-specific TCR breadth and depth rose significantly after two AZD1222 doses compared with day 0 and with MenACWY recipients. Conclusions about previously exposed vaccinees were limited because only six AZD1222 recipients were SARS-CoV-2 seropositive at baseline. Nearly half of unique spike-specific TCRs reportedly recognized epitopes outside regions mutated in the B.1.351 and B.1.1.7 variants. Vaccine-associated CD4 TCRs spanned the whole spike protein, with dominant responses in regions 160-218 and 743-854. Because no day 14 peak-response samples were available, repertoires were characterized only after the peak T cell response. Participants were mostly white British, with more females than males. The authors suggested clonal diversity may have been underestimated.

The CDR1 and CDR2 encoded by the germline V gene are SGHVS and FQNEAQ. Including the terminal cysteine and phenylalanine, the CDR3 comprises 14 residues. CDR3 DNA is the only sequence kept; it has 42 bases, read in frame from the first base. The V end loses 1 base and the J end loses 2 bases, and a stretch of 8 bases separates them. The time point label of this sample denotes: baseline before first vaccination. Interpreted using the paper, the treatment or condition label stands for: meningococcal conjugate vaccine given as trial control. Vaccinee samples came from UK trials COV001 and COV002, including a single-blind randomized controlled phase 2/3 trial of AZD1222 (ChAdOx1 nCoV-19) in healthy adults. Trial participant PBMC samples were collected at day 0 and day 28 after the second dose for TCRbeta chain sequencing. For this clone: Its target antigen remains unknown. Base qualities are not provided; no much larger clone lies one nucleotide away.

The CDR3 regions of human TCRbeta chains were analyzed by immunosequencing. The study's own analysis went as follows. TCRs in the repertoires were compared against a reference library of SARS-CoV-2-specific TCRs that had been generated with the MIRA antigen-specificity platform. Breadth meant the fraction of unique TCRs that were SARS-CoV-2-associated, whereas depth meant the fraction of total T cells that were SARS-CoV-2-associated. Using the MIRA data, every spike-specific TCR was mapped to the spike region that the TCR reacted to and assigned to either a CD4 or a CD8 class. Log10-transformed breadth and depth values were compared by one-way ANOVA with Sidak's multiple comparisons tests. The table comes from immuneACCESS by way of TCRdb, which keeps in-frame sequences with V and J called. Part of the clones is missing from these tables; in studies checked, under half for an unresolved V gene and the rest for unknown reasons. That table supplies the V and J calls and clone size; D and trimming were determined from the DNA. Across this sample there are around 100,000 clones, with about 87% seen only once. In total, the top ten clones hold around 3.8% of the sample.

The TCR was taken from an adult in good health. The chain was built from TRBV7-8 and TRBJ1-1; the D gene is possibly TRBD1, with 6 bases matching. The sample was peripheral blood, taken on day 0 of MenACWY control vaccination. The CDR3 in this case is CASSLEGGNTEAFF. In nucleotides, the sequence is TGTGCCAGCAGCTTAGAGGGGGGAAACACTGAAGCTTTCTTT. The CDR3, completed at both ends by the reference TRBV7-8 and TRBJ1-1 genes, gives the full variable domain GAGVSQSPRYKVAKRGQDVALRCDPISGHVSLFWYQQALGQGPEFLTYFQNEAQLDKSGLPSDRFFAERPEGSVSTLKIQRTQQEDSAVYLCASSLEGGNTEAFFGQGTRLTVV.